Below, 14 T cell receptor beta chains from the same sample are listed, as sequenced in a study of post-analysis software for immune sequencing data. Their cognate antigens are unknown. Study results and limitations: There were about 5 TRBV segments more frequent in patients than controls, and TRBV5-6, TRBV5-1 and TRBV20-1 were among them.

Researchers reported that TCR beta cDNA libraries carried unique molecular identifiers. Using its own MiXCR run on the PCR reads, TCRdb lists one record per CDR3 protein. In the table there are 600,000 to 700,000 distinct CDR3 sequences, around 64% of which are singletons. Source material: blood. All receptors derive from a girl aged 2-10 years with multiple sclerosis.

The CDR3 spells CASNPDRLSNQPQHF. For the CDR3, the DNA is TGTGCCAGCAACCCCGATCGGCTTAGCAATCAGCCCCAGCATTTT. The chain links TRBV7-2 to TRBJ1-5; D unresolved. Germline-derived CDR1 and CDR2 are SGHTA and FQGNSA. The CDR3 is made up of 15 amino acids. V dropped 7 bases and J dropped 0 bases, with 13 bases sitting between them. The whole variable domain, remainder taken from reference TRBV7-2 and TRBJ1-5, is GAGVSQSPSNKVTEKGKDVELRCDPISGHTALYWYRQSLGQGLEFLIYFQGNSAPDKSGLPSDRFSAERTGGSVSTLTIQRTQQEDSAVYLCASNPDRLSNQPQHFGDGTRLSIL.

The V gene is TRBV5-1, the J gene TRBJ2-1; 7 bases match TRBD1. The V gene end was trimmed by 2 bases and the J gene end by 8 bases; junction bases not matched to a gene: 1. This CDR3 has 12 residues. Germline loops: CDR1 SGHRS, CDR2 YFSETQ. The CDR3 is CASSFGTDEQFF. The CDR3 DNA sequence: TGCGCCAGCAGCTTTGGGACAGATGAGCAGTTCTTC.

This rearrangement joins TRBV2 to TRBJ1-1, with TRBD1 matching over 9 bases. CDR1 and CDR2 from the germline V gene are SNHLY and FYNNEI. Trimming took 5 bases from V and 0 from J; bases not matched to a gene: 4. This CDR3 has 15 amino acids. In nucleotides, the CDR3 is TGTGCCAGCAGTCTCCGGGACAGGGTGAACACTGAAGCTTTCTTT. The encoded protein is CASSLRDRVNTEAFF.

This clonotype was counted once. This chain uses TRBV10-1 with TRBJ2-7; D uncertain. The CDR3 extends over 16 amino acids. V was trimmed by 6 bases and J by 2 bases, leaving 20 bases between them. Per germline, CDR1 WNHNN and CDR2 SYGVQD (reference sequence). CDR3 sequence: CASSEAQKASTYEQYF. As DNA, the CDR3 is TGCGCCAGCAGCGAGGCTCAAAAAGCATCAACCTACGAGCAGTACTTC.

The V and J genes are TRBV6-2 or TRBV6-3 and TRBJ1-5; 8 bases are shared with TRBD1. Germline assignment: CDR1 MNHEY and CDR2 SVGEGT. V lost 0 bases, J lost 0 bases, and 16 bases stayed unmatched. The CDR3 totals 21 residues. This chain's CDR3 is CASSYSISRGPSLPSNQPQHF. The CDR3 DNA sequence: TGTGCCAGCAGTTACTCGATATCCAGGGGGCCGAGTTTGCCTAGCAATCAGCCCCAGCATTTT.

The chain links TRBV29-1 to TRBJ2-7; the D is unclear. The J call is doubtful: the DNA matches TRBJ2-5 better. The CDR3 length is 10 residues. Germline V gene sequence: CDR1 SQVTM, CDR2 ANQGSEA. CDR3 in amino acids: CSVEQETQYF. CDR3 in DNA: TGCAGCGTTGAACAGGAGACCCAGTACTTC.

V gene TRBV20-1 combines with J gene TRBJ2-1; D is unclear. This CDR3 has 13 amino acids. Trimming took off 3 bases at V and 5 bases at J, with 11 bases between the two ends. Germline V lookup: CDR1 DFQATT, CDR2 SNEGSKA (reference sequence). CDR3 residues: CSARPAYDNEQFF. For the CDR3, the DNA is TGCAGTGCTAGGCCGGCCTACGACAATGAGCAGTTCTTC.

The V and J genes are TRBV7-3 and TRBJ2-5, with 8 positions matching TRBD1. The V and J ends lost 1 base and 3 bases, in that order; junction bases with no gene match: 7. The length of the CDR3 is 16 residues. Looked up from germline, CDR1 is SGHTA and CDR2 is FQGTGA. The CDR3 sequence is CASSLIGRGHKETQYF. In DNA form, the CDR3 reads TGTGCCAGCAGCTTAATTGGCAGGGGGCACAAAGAGACCCAGTACTTC.

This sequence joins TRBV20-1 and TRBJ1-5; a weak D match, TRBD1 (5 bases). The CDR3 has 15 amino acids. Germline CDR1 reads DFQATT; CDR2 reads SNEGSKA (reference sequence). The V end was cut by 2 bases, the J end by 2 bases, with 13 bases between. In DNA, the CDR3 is TGCAGTGCTAGAAAGGGGCCCGGGGGCAATCAGCCCCAGCATTTT. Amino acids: CSARKGPGGNQPQHF.

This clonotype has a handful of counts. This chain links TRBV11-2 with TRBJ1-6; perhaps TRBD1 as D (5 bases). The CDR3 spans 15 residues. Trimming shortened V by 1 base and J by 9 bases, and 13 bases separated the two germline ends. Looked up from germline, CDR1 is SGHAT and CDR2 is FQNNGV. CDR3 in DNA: TGTGCCAGCAGCTTAGGAGGGCAGGGCGGTTCACCCCTCCACTTT. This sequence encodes CASSLGGQGGSPLHF.

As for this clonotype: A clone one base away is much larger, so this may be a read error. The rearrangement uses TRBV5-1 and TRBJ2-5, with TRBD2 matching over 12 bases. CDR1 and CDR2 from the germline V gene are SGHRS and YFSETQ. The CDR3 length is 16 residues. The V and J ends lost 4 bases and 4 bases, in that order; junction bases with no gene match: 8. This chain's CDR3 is CASSAGLAGTIETQYF. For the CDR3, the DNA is TGCGCCAGCAGCGCAGGACTAGCGGGAACCATAGAGACCCAGTACTTC.

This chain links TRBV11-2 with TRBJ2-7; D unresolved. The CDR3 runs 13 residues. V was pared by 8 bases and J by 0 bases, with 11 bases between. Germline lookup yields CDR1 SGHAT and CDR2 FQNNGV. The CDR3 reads CASRPDSSYEQYF. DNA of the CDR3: TGTGCCAGCCGTCCCGATAGCTCCTACGAGCAGTACTTC.

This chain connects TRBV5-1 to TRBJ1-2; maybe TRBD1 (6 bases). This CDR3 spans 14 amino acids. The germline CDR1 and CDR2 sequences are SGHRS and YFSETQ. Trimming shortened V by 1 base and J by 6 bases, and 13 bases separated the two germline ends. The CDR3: CASSLPTGSDGYTF. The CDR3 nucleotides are TGCGCCAGCAGCTTGCCAACAGGGTCGGATGGCTACACCTTC. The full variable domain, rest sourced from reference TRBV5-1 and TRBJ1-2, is KAGVTQTPRYLIKTRGQQVTLSCSPISGHRSVSWYQQTPGQGLQFLFEYFSETQRNKGNFPGRFSGRQFSNSRSEMNVSTLELGDSALYLCASSLPTGSDGYTFGSGTRLTVV.

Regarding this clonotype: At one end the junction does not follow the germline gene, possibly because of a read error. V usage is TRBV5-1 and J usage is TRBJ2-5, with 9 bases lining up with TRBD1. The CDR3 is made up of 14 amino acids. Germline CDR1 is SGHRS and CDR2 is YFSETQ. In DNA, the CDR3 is TGTGCCAGCAGTGAGGGGACAGGGCAGGAGACCCAGTACTTC. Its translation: CASSEGTGQETQYF.